Below are 7 T cell receptor beta chains sequenced from a single sample in a study of T cell clones after liver transplantation. Repertoires were generated with immunoSEQ multiplex PCR, while TCRdb's copy carries only in-frame clones and drops some. Altogether more than 95,000 clones are present, roughly 80% being singletons, with the ten largest covering around 0.97%. Sequences were derived from CD4+ T cells from blood, sampled before liver transplant. Receptors were obtained from a human donor who received a liver transplant.

Only a few counts were recorded for this clone. V and J are TRBV19 and TRBJ2-1; D might be TRBD2 (6 bases). Germline V gives CDR1 LNHDA, CDR2 SQIVND (reference sequence). V gave up 7 bases and J gave up 7 bases, with 17 bases separating them. The CDR3 sequence is 14 residues long. The CDR3 sequence is CASKVEGRRNEQFF. The CDR3 bases are TGTGCCAGTAAAGTCGAGGGGAGGAGAAATGAGCAGTTCTTC.

This clone appeared a single time. In DNA form, the CDR3 reads TGTGCCATCAGTAGTACAGCCCCCGAGACCCAGTACTTC. Amino acids: CAISSTAPETQYF. The J gene is TRBJ2-5, the V gene TRBV10-3; D not certain. The V and J ends lost 5 bases and 5 bases respectively, with 12 bases between them. CDR3 length: 13 residues. Germline V gene lookup returns CDR1 ENHRY and CDR2 SYGVKD.

The chain joins TRBV27 to TRBJ2-3, with a weak D call TRBD1 (6 bases). V shed 6 bases and J shed 4 bases, with 11 bases lying between them. Germline V gene sequence: CDR1 MNHEY, CDR2 SMNVEV (reference sequence). The CDR3 totals 13 residues. CDR3 region: CASSATGSDTQYF. Written as DNA, the CDR3 is TGTGCCAGCAGCGCCACAGGGTCAGATACGCAGTATTTT.

The sample holds one count of this clone. The chain recombines TRBV11-2 with TRBJ2-5, with TRBD2 matching over 8 bases. The CDR3 consists of 14 residues. With 6 bases clipped from V and 1 base from J, the junction kept 4 bases outside the gene matches. Germline lookup yields CDR1 SGHAT and CDR2 FQNNGV. The CDR3 bases are TGTGCCAGCAGTTTCGCGGGGGGCCAAGAGACCCAGTACTTC. This gives the protein CASSFAGGQETQYF.

The V gene is TRBV6-5, the J gene TRBJ2-7, with D hard to call. The V gene's germline CDR1 is MNHEY and CDR2 SVGAGI. Trimming left V 6 bases short and J 2 bases short, with 11 bases between. The CDR3 sequence is 13 residues long. In DNA, the CDR3 is TGTGCCAGCAGCCCCGGGTCCACCTACGAGCAGTACTTC. Its translation is CASSPGSTYEQYF.

This rearrangement joins TRBV7-9 to TRBJ2-3, with D uncertain. The V gene's germline CDR1 is SEHNR and CDR2 FQNEAQ (reference sequence). V gave up 1 base and J gave up 0 bases, with 8 bases separating them. This CDR3 comprises 15 residues. CDR3 region: CASSLESISTDTQYF. The CDR3, as DNA: TGTGCCAGCAGCTTAGAGAGCATCAGCACAGATACGCAGTATTTT.

This clone was detected a few times. V usage is TRBV13 and J usage is TRBJ1-5, with 9 nucleotides matching TRBD1. J was trimmed by 6 bases and V by 3 bases; bases with no gene match: 9. Looked up from germline, CDR1 is PRHDT and CDR2 is FYEKMQ (reference sequence). The CDR3 is 16 residues long. The CDR3 reads CASSFSLGQGSQPQHF. The CDR3 bases are TGTGCCAGCAGCTTCTCACTGGGACAGGGCAGTCAGCCCCAGCATTTT.